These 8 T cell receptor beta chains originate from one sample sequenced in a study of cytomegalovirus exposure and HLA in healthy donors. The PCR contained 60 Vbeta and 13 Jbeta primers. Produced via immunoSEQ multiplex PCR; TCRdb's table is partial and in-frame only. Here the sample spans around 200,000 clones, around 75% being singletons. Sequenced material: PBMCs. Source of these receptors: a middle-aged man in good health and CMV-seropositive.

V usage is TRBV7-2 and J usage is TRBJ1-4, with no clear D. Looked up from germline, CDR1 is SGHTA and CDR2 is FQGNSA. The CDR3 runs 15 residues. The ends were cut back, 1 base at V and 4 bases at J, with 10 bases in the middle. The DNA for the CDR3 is TGTGCCAGCAGCTTAGTGGTACAGCATAATGAAAAACTGTTTTTT. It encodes CASSLVVQHNEKLFF.

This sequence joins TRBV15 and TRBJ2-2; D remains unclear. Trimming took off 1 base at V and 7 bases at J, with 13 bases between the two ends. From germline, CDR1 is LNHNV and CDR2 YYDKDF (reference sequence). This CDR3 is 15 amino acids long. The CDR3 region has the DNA TGTGCCACCAGCAGAGTCGTTAGCCATGGCGGGGAGCTGTTTTTT. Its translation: CATSRVVSHGGELFF.

The CDR3 coding sequence is TGTGCCAGTGGAGGACAGAGGGATAATGGGGAGTATGGCTACACCTTC. It yields the protein CASGGQRDNGEYGYTF. The rearrangement links TRBV19 to TRBJ1-2; perhaps TRBD1 as D (6 bases). CDR1 is LNHDA, CDR2 SQIVND, per germline (reference sequence). Trimming removed 8 bases from V and 5 bases from J, with 24 bases in between. The CDR3 length is 16 residues.

CDR3 nucleotide sequence: TGTGCCAGTAGGTCGAGCTCCTACAATGAGCAGTTCTTC. Residues: CASRSSSYNEQFF. This chain connects TRBV19 to TRBJ2-1; D remains ambiguous. V was clipped by 6 bases and J by 0 bases, with 6 bases between them. The V gene's germline CDR1 is LNHDA and CDR2 SQIVND (reference sequence). The CDR3 runs to 13 residues.

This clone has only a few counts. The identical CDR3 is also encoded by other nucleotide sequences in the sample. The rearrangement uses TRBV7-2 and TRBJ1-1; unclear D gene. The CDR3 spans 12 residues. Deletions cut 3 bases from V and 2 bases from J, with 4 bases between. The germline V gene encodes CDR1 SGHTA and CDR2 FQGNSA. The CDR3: CASSFSNTEAFF. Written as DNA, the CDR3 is TGTGCCAGCAGCTTCTCCAACACTGAAGCTTTCTTT.

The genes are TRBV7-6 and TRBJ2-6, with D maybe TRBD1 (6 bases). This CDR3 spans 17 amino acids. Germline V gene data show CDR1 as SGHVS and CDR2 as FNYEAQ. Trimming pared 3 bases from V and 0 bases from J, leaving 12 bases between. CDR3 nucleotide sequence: TGTGCCAGCAGCTTTTTGACAGGAGGCTCTGGGGCCAACGTCCTGACTTTC. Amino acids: CASSFLTGGSGANVLTF.

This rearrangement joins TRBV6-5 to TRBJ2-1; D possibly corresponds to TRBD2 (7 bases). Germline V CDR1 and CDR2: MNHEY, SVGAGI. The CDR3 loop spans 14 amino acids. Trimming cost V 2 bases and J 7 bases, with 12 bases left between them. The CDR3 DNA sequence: TGTGCCAGCAGTTACCCAGGGGAGGGGAATGAGCAGTTCTTC. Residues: CASSYPGEGNEQFF.

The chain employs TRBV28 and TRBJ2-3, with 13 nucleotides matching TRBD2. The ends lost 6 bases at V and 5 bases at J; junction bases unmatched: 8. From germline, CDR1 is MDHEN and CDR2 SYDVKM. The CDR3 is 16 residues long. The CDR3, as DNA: TGTGCCAGCAGCATCGGGACTAGCGGGGTCCGAGATACGCAGTATTTT. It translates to CASSIGTSGVRDTQYF.